This T cell receptor (beta chain) was found in a study of OX40 agonist ivuxolimab in advanced cancers. TCRdb's copy holds only in-frame clones and misses some; the assay was immunoSEQ multiplex PCR. The top ten clones hold roughly 0.5% of a sample with about 98,000 clones, 70% to 90% of them seen once. The CDR3 has 14 residues. The V and J ends lost 6 bases and 4 bases respectively, with 15 bases between them. From germline, CDR1 is SGHTA and CDR2 FQGNSA. The TCR originated in an adult with an advanced solid tumor such as melanoma, head and neck, liver or kidney cancer. The V gene is TRBV7-2, the J gene TRBJ2-5; possibly TRBD2 for D (5 bases). The material was CD4+ or CD8+ T cells sorted from blood, obtained in a trial of the OX40 agonist ivuxolimab. The CDR3 sequence: CASRRVGRTETQYF. Here the CDR3 DNA reads TGTGCCAGCAGGAGGGTGGGTAGGACAGAGACCCAGTACTTC.